This entry lists 18 T cell receptor beta chains sequenced from one sample in a study of cytomegalovirus exposure and HLA in healthy donors. Here immunoSEQ multiplex PCR was the method, and the copy in TCRdb shows in-frame clones only, minus some. This table holds some 69,000 clones, around 95% found once. The sequencing sample was made of PBMCs. The receptor source for this set is a man aged 18 to 35 in good health and CMV-seronegative.

This chain connects TRBV11-2 to TRBJ2-2; 7 nucleotides align to TRBD1. Trimming took 5 bases from V and 4 from J; bases not matched to a gene: 4. CDR1 is SGHAT and CDR2 is FQNNGV in the germline V gene. This CDR3 is built from 14 residues. The CDR3 sequence is CASSANRGTGELFF. The DNA of the CDR3 is TGTGCCAGCAGCGCCAACAGGGGCACCGGGGAGCTGTTTTTT.

The rearrangement uses TRBV5-5 and TRBJ1-6; 9 bases line up with TRBD1. J gave up 10 bases and V 1 base, and 3 bases lay outside the gene matches. The CDR3 runs 14 residues. The V gene's germline CDR1 is SGHKS and CDR2 YYEKEE (reference sequence). The CDR3: CASSLTGGRSPLHF. The CDR3 bases are TGTGCCAGCAGCTTGACAGGGGGCCGCTCACCCCTCCACTTT.

The chain combines TRBV4-1 with TRBJ1-1, with D possibly TRBD1 on 5 matching bases. This CDR3 spans 15 amino acids. Germline V gene data show CDR1 as MGHRA and CDR2 as YSYEKL. Trimming stripped 4 bases from V and 4 bases from J, with 16 bases between. Written as DNA, the CDR3 is TGCGCCAGCAGCCGTTCGGGGACGGGGGGCACTGAAGCTTTCTTT. This gives the protein CASSRSGTGGTEAFF.

The gene calls are TRBV28 and TRBJ1-3; D uncertain. The V end lost 2 bases, the J end lost 0 bases, and 8 bases lay between the germline ends. The CDR3 runs to 15 residues. Germline V gene lookup returns CDR1 MDHEN and CDR2 SYDVKM. CDR3 sequence: CASSLIPSSGNTIYF. In DNA form, the CDR3 reads TGTGCCAGCAGTTTAATCCCGAGCTCTGGAAACACCATATATTTT.

This chain connects TRBV30 to TRBJ1-2, with 10 bases matching TRBD1. CDR3 length equals 13 residues. CDR1 GTSNPN and CDR2 SVGIG come from the germline V gene (reference sequence). V lost 0 bases to trimming and J lost 6 bases; unmatched junction nucleotides: 1. Here the CDR3 reads CAWSVGTGDGYTF. The CDR3 DNA reads TGTGCCTGGAGTGTGGGGACAGGGGATGGCTACACCTTC.

The chain has TRBV4-1 and TRBJ1-6, with 7 nucleotides matching TRBD1. CDR1 is MGHRA and CDR2 is YSYEKL in the germline V gene. V lost 4 bases and J lost 2; bases outside the gene matches: 5. This CDR3 has 16 amino acids. The CDR3 DNA reads TGCGCCAGCAGCCTTGCAACAGGGGCCTATAATTCACCCCTCCACTTT. It encodes CASSLATGAYNSPLHF.

The V call is TRBV7-2, the J call TRBJ1-2, with no clear D. Trimming took off 1 base at V and 8 bases at J, with 8 bases between the two ends. CDR3 size: 12 residues. CDR1 is SGHTA and CDR2 is FQGNSA in the germline V gene. CDR3 nucleotide sequence: TGTGCCAGCAGCTTAGAGGCAGGCGGCTACACCTTC. This encodes CASSLEAGGYTF.

The gene calls are TRBV5-4 and TRBJ2-6, with TRBD1 matching 8 bases. Germline CDR1 reads SGHNT; CDR2 reads YYREEE (reference sequence). With 4 bases clipped from V and 1 base from J, the junction kept 4 bases outside the gene matches. The CDR3 is 16 residues long. The CDR3 DNA reads TGTGCCAGCAGCGAAAGACAGGGGTCTGGGGCCAACGTCCTGACTTTC. Translating gives CASSERQGSGANVLTF. The full variable domain, completed using reference TRBV5-4 and TRBJ2-6, is ETGVTQSPTHLIKTRGQQVTLRCSSQSGHNTVSWYQQALGQGPQFIFQYYREEENGRGNFPPRFSGLQFPNYSSELNVNALELDDSALYLCASSERQGSGANVLTFGAGSRLTVL.

This chain links TRBV11-3 with TRBJ2-1, with TRBD1 as a possible D gene (6 bases). Trimming took off 1 base at V and 3 bases at J, with 13 bases between the two ends. CDR3 size: 16 residues. Looked up from germline, CDR1 is SGHNT and CDR2 is YENEEA. CDR3 bases: TGTGCCAGCAGCTTAGGAACAGGGAACCTCTACAATGAGCAGTTCTTC. Encoded protein: CASSLGTGNLYNEQFF.

The gene calls are TRBV6-5 and TRBJ1-4; the D gene is possibly TRBD1 (6 bases). From germline, CDR1 is MNHEY and CDR2 SVGAGI. This CDR3 has 13 amino acids. Trimming pared 5 bases from V and 4 bases from J, leaving 8 bases between. CDR3 DNA: TGTGCCAGCAGTAGACAGGTTAATGAAAAACTGTTTTTT. Translating it yields CASSRQVNEKLFF.

This chain connects TRBV27 to TRBJ2-7; 8 bases agree with TRBD1. Germline V gives CDR1 MNHEY, CDR2 SMNVEV (reference sequence). The CDR3 totals 16 residues. V lost 4 bases and J lost 6; bases outside the gene matches: 14. The CDR3 region has the DNA TGTGCCAGCAGTTCCTCGTGGACAGGGTCGGGGGTCGAGCAGTACTTC. This translates into CASSSSWTGSGVEQYF.

The chain employs TRBV27 and TRBJ1-1; no firm D call. Germline V gene lookup returns CDR1 MNHEY and CDR2 SMNVEV (reference sequence). V lost 7 bases and J 9 bases, leaving 18 bases between the germline ends. There are 13 residues in the CDR3. The CDR3 sequence is CASMGERNLQAFF. The CDR3 DNA reads TGTGCCAGCATGGGTGAGCGGAACCTCCAAGCTTTCTTT.

The chain recombines TRBV18 with TRBJ1-4, with D possibly being TRBD1 (5 bases). V dropped 5 bases and J dropped 8 bases, with 12 bases sitting between them. The V gene's germline CDR1 is KGHSH and CDR2 LQKENI. The CDR3 is made up of 13 amino acids. In DNA, the CDR3 is TGTGCCAGCTCAGCAACAGGAGGGGAAAAACTGTTTTTT. Its translation: CASSATGGEKLFF.

The rearrangement uses TRBV5-6 and TRBJ2-7; no definite D call. The V end lost 2 bases, the J end lost 5 bases, and 5 bases lay between the germline ends. There are 11 residues in the CDR3. Germline CDR1 and CDR2: SGHDT and YYEEEE. The CDR3 loop is CASSFGNEQYF. The CDR3 DNA is TGTGCCAGCAGCTTCGGTAACGAGCAGTACTTC.

This clone was recorded once. J is TRBJ2-7 and V is TRBV4-1; no reliable D call. Germline V lookup: CDR1 MGHRA, CDR2 YSYEKL. V was cut by 1 base and J by 1 base, with 11 bases left in between. This CDR3 is built from 15 residues. The CDR3 nucleotides are TGCGCCAGCAGCCAAGGTTATGACACATCCTACGAGCAGTACTTC. Residues: CASSQGYDTSYEQYF.

This clone was observed once. The V and J genes are TRBV6-6 and TRBJ2-5; 7 bases fit TRBD2. This CDR3 is 15 amino acids long. CDR1 and CDR2 from the germline V gene are MNHNY and SVGAGI (reference sequence). With 0 bases clipped from V and 0 bases from J, the junction kept 1 base outside the gene matches. The CDR3 coding sequence is TGTGCCAGCAGTTACTCACTAGCGAACCAAGAGACCCAGTACTTC. Its translation is CASSYSLANQETQYF.

The rearrangement links TRBV28 to TRBJ1-1; 7 bases align to TRBD1. CDR1 is MDHEN and CDR2 is SYDVKM in the germline V gene. The CDR3 totals 13 residues. After removal of 8 bases from V and 4 bases from J, the junction contained 7 bases not matched to a gene. CDR3 sequence reads: CASHNRGTTEAFF. For the CDR3, the DNA is TGTGCCAGCCATAACAGGGGAACCACTGAAGCTTTCTTT.

The chain is built from TRBV11-2 and TRBJ2-7; a weak D match, TRBD2 (5 bases). Germline CDR1 reads SGHAT; CDR2 reads FQNNGV. The CDR3 runs to 16 residues. With 0 bases removed from V and 8 bases from J, the gap between germline ends came to 20 bases. For the CDR3, the DNA is TGTGCCAGCAGCTTAGATCCCCGGGATCCGTTGGCACAGCAGTACTTC. Translating gives CASSLDPRDPLAQQYF.